This T cell receptor beta chain was captured by sequencing in a study of blood T cells in healthy people across ages. The use of a sample-barcoded 5' primer and a J-beta primer mix characterized a second PCR of about 7 to 12 cycles. Template switching added a 12-random-nucleotide identifier to every cDNA molecule. TCRdb called the 5' RACE reads again in MiXCR, with one record for every CDR3 protein. Here the sample spans more than 750,000 distinct CDR3 sequences, around 29% being singletons. Each donor gave ten milliliters of peripheral blood. Trimming removed 1 base at V and 4 bases at J, with 12 bases between. Per the germline V gene, CDR1 is SGHTA and CDR2 is FQGNSA. The CDR3 consists of 15 residues. Another study also made use of these data, one on T cells of mothers and their children. From that report: Compared with unrelated pairs, related mother-child pairs had slightly higher, non-significant overlap.

This TCR derives from a woman aged 40 to 50 in good health. The rearrangement joins TRBV7-2 to TRBJ2-3, with D possibly being TRBD1 or TRBD2 (5 bases each). Sequenced material: blood. The CDR3 loop reads CASSLVGTTPDTQYF. The CDR3 nucleotides read TGTGCCAGCAGCTTAGTGGGGACCACTCCAGATACGCAGTATTTT.